This entry lists 20 T cell receptor beta chains sequenced from one sample in a study of CD8 T cells in ankylosing spondylitis. MiXCR, applied by TCRdb to the 5' RACE reads, yields one record per CDR3 protein. The table includes 150,000 to 200,000 distinct CDR3 sequences, under 15% detected once. The specimen was blood, either unsorted or a sorted T cell fraction (not recorded which). Source of these receptors: a female donor with ankylosing spondylitis or in good health (not recorded which).

This clonotype was seen ten or more times. As DNA, the CDR3 is TGTGCCAGCGAAGCCGCGGCACACAGGGGCAGGAATCAGCCCCAGCATTTT. Protein sequence: CASEAAAHRGRNQPQHF. The chain employs TRBV2 and TRBJ1-5; 7 nucleotides line up with TRBD1. This CDR3 is built from 17 residues. The germline CDR1 and CDR2 sequences are SNHLY and FYNNEI. Trimming removed 8 bases from V and 4 bases from J; junction bases left unmatched: 17. The full variable domain, completed using reference TRBV2 and TRBJ1-5, is EPEVTQTPSHQVTQMGQEVILRCVPISNHLYFYWYRQILGQKVEFLVSFYNNEISEKSEIFDDQFSVERPDGSNFTLKIRSTKLEDSAMYFCASEAAAHRGRNQPQHFGDGTRLSIL.

This clonotype was counted ten times or more. V is TRBV5-1 and J is TRBJ1-1; D remains unclear. The germline gives CDR1 SGHRS, CDR2 YFSETQ. The CDR3 contains 12 residues. V gave up 4 bases and J gave up 5 bases, with 9 bases separating them. This chain's CDR3 is CASSPGRTEAFF. CDR3 DNA: TGCGCCAGCAGCCCGGGGAGGACTGAAGCTTTCTTT.

This clonotype appeared once. This may arise from a read error, as a much more abundant clone is one base away. The genes are TRBV28 and TRBJ2-7, with D perhaps matching TRBD1 or TRBD2 (5 bases each). This CDR3 is 14 amino acids long. The germline V gene encodes CDR1 MDHEN and CDR2 SYDVKM. Trimming pared 4 bases from V and 3 bases from J, leaving 13 bases between. CDR3 in amino acids: CASSSPGPLYEQYF. CDR3 sequence (DNA): TGTGCCAGCAGTTCCCCGGGACCCCTCTACGAGCAGTACTTC.

Only a few counts were recorded for this clonotype. The V gene is TRBV12-3 or TRBV12-4, the J gene TRBJ2-7; D gene uncertain. CDR3 length equals 11 residues. V was clipped by 7 bases and J by 5 bases, with 9 bases between them. The CDR3: CASTPVDEQYF. In nucleotides, the CDR3 is TGTGCCAGCACCCCCGTGGACGAGCAGTACTTC.

This clonotype has more than one count but fewer than ten. This sequence joins TRBV7-9 and TRBJ2-7; unclear D gene. CDR1 is SEHNR and CDR2 is FQNEAQ in the germline V gene (reference sequence). The V end lost 3 bases, the J end lost 7 bases, and 16 bases lay between the germline ends. This CDR3 has 14 residues. The CDR3 is CASSFTLSPEEQYF. As DNA, the CDR3 is TGTGCCAGCAGCTTCACCCTGAGTCCTGAGGAGCAGTACTTC.

This clonotype was counted between two and nine times. CDR3: CASSAISGPPTGEQFF. DNA for the CDR3: TGTGCCAGTAGCGCCATTTCAGGGCCCCCGACGGGTGAGCAGTTCTTC. V and J are TRBV19 and TRBJ2-1, with D perhaps matching TRBD1 (5 bases). The CDR3 runs 16 residues. Deletions cut 6 bases from V and 9 bases from J, with 24 bases between. Per the germline V gene, CDR1 is LNHDA and CDR2 is SQIVND (reference sequence).

In its sample, this clonotype was seen many times. The chain is built from TRBV5-1 and TRBJ1-3; a weak D match, TRBD1 (6 bases). The CDR3 length is 14 residues. Germline V gives CDR1 SGHRS, CDR2 YFSETQ. V lost 0 bases to trimming and J lost 4 bases, with 8 bases between them. The CDR3 spells CASSLDRAGNTIYF. DNA of the CDR3: TGCGCCAGCAGCTTGGACAGGGCCGGAAACACCATATATTTT.

The chain recombines TRBV14 with TRBJ2-7; maybe TRBD1 (5 bases). The CDR3 spans 17 residues. CDR1 is SGHDN and CDR2 is FVKESK in the germline V gene. Trimming stripped 4 bases from V and 0 bases from J, with 19 bases between. The CDR3 nucleotides read TGTGCCAGCAGCCTAGACCCGACAGACCGGAGCTCCTACGAGCAGTACTTC. Translated, it gives CASSLDPTDRSSYEQYF.

V and J are TRBV23-1 and TRBJ2-5; D is uncertain. TRBV23-1 is noted as an ORF with a role that remains uncertain. Trimming stripped 9 bases from V and 1 base from J, with 6 bases between. The CDR3 runs 11 residues. The chain's CDR3 is CARGFQETQYF. The CDR3 nucleotides are TGCGCCAGGGGGTTCCAAGAGACCCAGTACTTC.

The V call is TRBV7-9, the J call TRBJ2-5; possible D gene TRBD1, 6 bases. V was clipped by 5 bases and J by 1 base, with 11 bases between them. Germline values: CDR1 SEHNR, CDR2 FQNEAQ (reference sequence). CDR3 length equals 14 residues. CDR3 loop: CASSTRTAQETQYF. DNA for the CDR3: TGTGCCAGCAGCACCCGGACAGCCCAAGAGACCCAGTACTTC.

This clonotype was counted a single time. A much bigger clone sits one base away, suggesting this may be a read error. CDR3 nucleotides: TGCTCCAGCAGGAAAGTGGGACTCCCAGATACGCAGTATTTT. Encoded protein: CSSRKVGLPDTQYF. J is TRBJ2-3 and V is TRBV5-1, with a tentative D call TRBD2 (6 bases). In germline, CDR1 is SGHRS, CDR2 YFSETQ. CDR3 size: 14 residues.

This clonotype has at least ten counts. The V call is TRBV7-2, the J call TRBJ2-7; D unresolved. Trimming took off 5 bases at V and 0 bases at J, with 5 bases between the two ends. This CDR3 has 12 residues. CDR1 is SGHTA, CDR2 FQGNSA, per germline. CDR3 sequence (DNA): TGTGCCAGCAGCCGCAGCTCCTACGAGCAGTACTTC. This encodes CASSRSSYEQYF.

This clonotype came up many times. The chain is built from TRBV27 and TRBJ2-5; D remains ambiguous. The CDR3 consists of 14 residues. The ends were cut back, 3 bases at V and 1 base at J, with 9 bases in the middle. The germline V gene has CDR1 MNHEY and CDR2 SMNVEV (reference sequence). The CDR3 DNA follows: TGTGCCAGCAGTTTCCGTAGCAGCCAAGAGACCCAGTACTTC. Its translation is CASSFRSSQETQYF.

This chain connects TRBV6-2 or TRBV6-3 to TRBJ1-1; 7 bases fit TRBD1. Germline V gene sequence: CDR1 MNHEY, CDR2 SVGEGT. This CDR3 contains 14 residues. The junction had 6 bases not matched to a gene; V was cut back by 7 bases and J by 1 base. The DNA for the CDR3 is TGTGCCAGCAAACGGGACAGTTCGAACACTGAAGCTTTCTTT. Protein: CASKRDSSNTEAFF.

This chain joins TRBV27 and TRBJ2-7, with TRBD1 matching over 7 bases. The germline V gene has CDR1 MNHEY and CDR2 SMNVEV (reference sequence). V shed 0 bases, J shed 5 bases, and the junction held 10 bases outside the gene matches. The CDR3 sequence is 16 residues long. The CDR3 coding sequence is TGTGCCAGCAGTTTATCAAGAGACAGGGCTTGGAACGAGCAGTACTTC. This codes for CASSLSRDRAWNEQYF.

The chain recombines TRBV30 with TRBJ2-2; no definite D call. The CDR3 has 14 amino acids. V gave up 0 bases and J gave up 4 bases, with 9 bases separating them. Germline-derived CDR1 and CDR2 are GTSNPN and SVGIG (reference sequence). CDR3 DNA: TGTGCCTGGAGTGTACTCCCGGCCACCGGGGAGCTGTTTTTT. Its translation is CAWSVLPATGELFF.

The chain has TRBV18 and TRBJ2-5, with a possible D match to TRBD1 (5 bases). The length of the CDR3 is 14 residues. Trimming left V 4 bases short and J 3 bases short, with 12 bases between. CDR1 and CDR2 from the germline V gene are KGHSH and LQKENI. Here the CDR3 DNA reads TGTGCCAGCTCACTGCGGACAACAAAAGAGACCCAGTACTTC. Translated: CASSLRTTKETQYF.

This clonotype was seen a handful of times. The V and J genes are TRBV11-2 and TRBJ2-5, with D tentatively TRBD2 (6 bases). Germline CDR1 is SGHAT and CDR2 is FQNNGV. CDR3 length equals 11 residues. The V end lost 5 bases, the J end lost 13 bases, and 14 bases lay between the germline ends. CDR3 bases: TGTGCCAGCAGCCAGGACTACTTTCGGTACTTC. The encoded protein is CASSQDYFRYF.

This clonotype was seen a handful of times. The chain carries TRBV7-8 and TRBJ2-5, with a tentative D call TRBD2 (5 bases). Trimming took off 5 bases at V and 5 bases at J, with 18 bases between the two ends. Germline-derived CDR1 and CDR2 are SGHVS and FQNEAQ. The CDR3 runs to 15 residues. The CDR3 loop reads CASSPRVLPTETQYF. The CDR3 DNA reads TGTGCCAGCAGCCCGCGGGTCCTGCCGACGGAGACCCAGTACTTC.

In its sample, this clonotype was seen many times. The chain combines TRBV12-3 or TRBV12-4 with TRBJ2-5; weak D call: TRBD2 (6 bases). The CDR3 has 15 residues. Between the trimmed V and J ends, which lost 5 bases and 5 bases, there was a span of 18 bases. Here the CDR3 reads CASSGAEGVRETQYF. DNA of the CDR3: TGTGCCAGCAGTGGGGCGGAGGGAGTACGGGAGACCCAGTACTTC.